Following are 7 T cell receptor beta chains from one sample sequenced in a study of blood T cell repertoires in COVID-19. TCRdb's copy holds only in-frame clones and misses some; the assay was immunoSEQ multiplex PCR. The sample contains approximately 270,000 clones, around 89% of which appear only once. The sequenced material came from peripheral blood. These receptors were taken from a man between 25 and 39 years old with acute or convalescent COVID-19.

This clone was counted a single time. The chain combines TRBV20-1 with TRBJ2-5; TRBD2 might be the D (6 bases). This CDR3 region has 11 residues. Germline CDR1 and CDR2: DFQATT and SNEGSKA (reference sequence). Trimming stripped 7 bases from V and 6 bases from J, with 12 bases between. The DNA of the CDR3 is TGCAGTGGGGGACTTAGAAAGACCCAGTACTTC. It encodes CSGGLRKTQYF.

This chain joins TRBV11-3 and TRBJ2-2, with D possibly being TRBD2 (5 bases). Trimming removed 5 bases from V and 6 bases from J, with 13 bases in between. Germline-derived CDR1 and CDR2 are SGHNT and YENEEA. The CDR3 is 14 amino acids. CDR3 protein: CASSRTRAAGELFF. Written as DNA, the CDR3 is TGTGCCAGCAGCCGTACGCGGGCGGCCGGGGAGCTGTTTTTT.

CDR3 nucleotide sequence: TGTGCCAGCAGCTTAGCTCGACAGGGGGCGAACAATGAGCAGTTCTTC. As protein: CASSLARQGANNEQFF. The V and J genes are TRBV11-2 and TRBJ2-1; 10 bases are a match to TRBD1. The CDR3 is 16 amino acids. CDR1 and CDR2 from the germline V gene are SGHAT and FQNNGV. V lost 1 base and J lost 5; bases outside the gene matches: 5. The variable domain in full, with the rest retrieved from reference TRBV11-2 and TRBJ2-1, is EAGVAQSPRYKIIEKRQSVAFWCNPISGHATLYWYQQILGQGPKLLIQFQNNGVVDDSQLPKDRFSAERLKGVDSTLKIQPAKLEDSAVYLCASSLARQGANNEQFFGPGTRLTVL.

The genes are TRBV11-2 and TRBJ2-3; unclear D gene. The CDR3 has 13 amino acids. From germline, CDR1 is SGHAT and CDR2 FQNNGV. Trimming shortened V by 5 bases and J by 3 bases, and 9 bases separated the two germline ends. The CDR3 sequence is CASSLRLTDTQYF. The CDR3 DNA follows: TGTGCCAGCAGCCTGAGATTGACAGATACGCAGTATTTT.

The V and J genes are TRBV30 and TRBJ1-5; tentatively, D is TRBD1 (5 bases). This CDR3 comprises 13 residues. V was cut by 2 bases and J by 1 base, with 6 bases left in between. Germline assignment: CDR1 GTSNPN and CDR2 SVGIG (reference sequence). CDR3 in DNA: TGTGCCTGGAGTTCAGGGAGCAATCAGCCCCAGCATTTT. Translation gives CAWSSGSNQPQHF.

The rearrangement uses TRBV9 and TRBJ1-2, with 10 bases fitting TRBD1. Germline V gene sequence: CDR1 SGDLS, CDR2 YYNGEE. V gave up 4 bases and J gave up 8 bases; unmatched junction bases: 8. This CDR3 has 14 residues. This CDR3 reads CASSTVGTGEGYTF. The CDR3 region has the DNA TGTGCCAGCAGCACCGTCGGGACAGGGGAAGGCTACACCTTC.

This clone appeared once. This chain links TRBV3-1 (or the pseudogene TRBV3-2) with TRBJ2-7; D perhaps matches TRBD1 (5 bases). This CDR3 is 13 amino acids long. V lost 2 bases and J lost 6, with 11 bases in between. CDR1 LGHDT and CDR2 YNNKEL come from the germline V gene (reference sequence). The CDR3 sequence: CASSQYSGREQYF. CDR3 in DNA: TGTGCCAGCAGCCAATATTCAGGGCGCGAGCAGTACTTC.